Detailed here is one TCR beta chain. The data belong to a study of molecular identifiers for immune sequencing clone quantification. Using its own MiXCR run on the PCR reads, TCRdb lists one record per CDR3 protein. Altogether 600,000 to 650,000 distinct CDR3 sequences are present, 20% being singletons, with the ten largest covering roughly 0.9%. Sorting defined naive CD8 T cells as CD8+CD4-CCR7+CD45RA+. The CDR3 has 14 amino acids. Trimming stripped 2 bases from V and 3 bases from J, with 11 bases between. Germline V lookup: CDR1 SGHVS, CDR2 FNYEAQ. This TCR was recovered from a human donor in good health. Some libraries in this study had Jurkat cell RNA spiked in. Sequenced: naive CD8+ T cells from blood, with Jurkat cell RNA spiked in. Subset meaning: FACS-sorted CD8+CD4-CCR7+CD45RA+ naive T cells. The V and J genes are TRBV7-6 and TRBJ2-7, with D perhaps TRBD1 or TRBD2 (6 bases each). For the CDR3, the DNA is TGTGCCAGCAGCTTAAAGGGGGGCTACTACGAGCAGTACTTC. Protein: CASSLKGGYYEQYF. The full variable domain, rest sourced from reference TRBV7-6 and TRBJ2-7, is GAGVSQSPRYKVTKRGQDVALRCDPISGHVSLYWYRQALGQGPEFLTYFNYEAQQDKSGLPNDRFSAERPEGSISTLTIQRTEQRDSAMYRCASSLKGGYYEQYFGPGTRLTVT.